The clone carrying this TCR beta chain was seen ten or more times. The antigen is not known. This sample is part of a study of neurological immune-mediated disorders. General study results and limits: HTLV-1-associated myelopathy had the most TCR clonal expansion, while multiple sclerosis had the least, a level that fell below healthy controls. None of the CDR3 amino acid sequences of expanded clones recurred across subjects, suggesting private repertoires in all groups.

The authors produced cDNA by 5'RACE using 10-nucleotide random UMIs. Over 160 million TCR-beta sequences from 15-18 subjects came from every sequencing run. MiXCR, applied by TCRdb to the 5' RACE reads, yields one record per CDR3 protein. The sample records about 59,000 distinct CDR3 sequences, less than 25% being singletons. Germline assignment: CDR1 SGHDN and CDR2 FVKESK. Trimming shortened V by 0 bases and J by 2 bases, and 11 bases separated the two germline ends. The CDR3 length is 16 residues. As for time point: technical triplicate 2. The specimen sequenced was PBMCs. The chain carries TRBV14 and TRBJ1-5, with D possibly matching TRBD1 (5 bases). The TCR comes from a man between 60 and 75 years old with HTLV-1-associated myelopathy (HAM/TSP). The CDR3 is CASSQDDSGRNQPQHF. The CDR3 DNA follows: TGTGCCAGCAGCCAAGATGACAGTGGACGCAATCAGCCCCAGCATTTT.